The present entry profiles one T cell receptor (beta chain) with its context. Its antigen is unidentified. TCRdb's copy holds only in-frame clones and misses some; the assay was immunoSEQ multiplex PCR. The sample lists about 39,000 clones; over 90% were seen once. The sample is drawn from a study of graft-versus-host responses after intestinal transplantation. Study in general: Multivisceral, liver-intestinal, or isolated intestinal transplants were performed in recipients. Anti-thymocyte globulin induction preceded 2 to 4 years of tacrolimus and steroid maintenance in all recipients.

Notes on the study in general: Among circulating GvH clones, peak levels were associated with early post-transplant declines in HvG clones.

With V trimmed by 1 base and J by 5 bases, 12 bases remained unmatched. This CDR3 comprises 18 residues. The germline V gene encodes CDR1 SGHNT and CDR2 YYREEE (reference sequence). V gene TRBV5-4 combines with J gene TRBJ2-3; 11 bases are a match to TRBD2. The clonotype originates from a human donor who was the organ donor for an intestinal transplant. This material consisted of unstimulated CD8+ T cells sorted from spleen or lymph node cells, taken before transplant. The CDR3 DNA reads as TGTGCCAGCAGCTTGCTTGGTAGCGGGAGGGCTGATGTAGATACGCAGTATTTT. Encoded protein: CASSLLGSGRADVDTQYF.